This T cell receptor beta chain is from a study of T cell clonotyping in hematopoietic cell transplantation. Here immunoSEQ multiplex PCR was the method, and the copy in TCRdb shows in-frame clones only, minus some. The sample contains over 10,000 clones, approximately 89% of which appear only once. About this clone itself: Its specificity is not known.

Study results and limitations: Pathologically expanded recipient clonotypes increased progressively from day 30 to day 180 as diversity fell. Few recipient clonotypes overlapped donors; over 95% were de novo at given depth. No sorting was done, leaving CD4 and CD8 contributions mixed. Broader posttransplant TCR repertoire diversity was predicted by graft donor and pretransplant recipient Inverse Simpson Index values.

J lost 10 bases, V lost 7 bases, and 5 bases had no gene match. The CDR3 covers 11 residues. Germline V gene sequence: CDR1 LNHDA, CDR2 SQIVND (reference sequence). The sample consisted of peripheral blood mononuclear cells. The genes are TRBV19 and TRBJ1-1; 8 bases are shared with TRBD1. This TCR was recovered from a human donor who either received an allogeneic hematopoietic cell transplant for a myeloid malignancy or was a related donor (not recorded which). Some clones in this sample may be carry-over from other donors' samples. CDR3: CASTRQGRAFF. Written as DNA, the CDR3 is TGTGCCAGTACTAGACAGGGGCGAGCTTTCTTT. Drawing the rest from reference TRBV19 and TRBJ1-1, the complete variable domain is DGGITQSPKYLFRKEGQNVTLSCEQNLNHDAMYWYRQDPGQGLRLIYYSQIVNDFQKGDIAEGYSVSREKKESFPLTVTSAQKNPTAFYLCASTRQGRAFFGQGTRLTVV.